This T cell receptor beta chain stems from a study of cytomegalovirus exposure and HLA in healthy donors. Notes on the study in general: Later analysis suggested most CMV-associated TCR beta chains were HLA-restricted. Cytomegalovirus-associated status was assigned to roughly 160 TCR beta chains. When analyzed later, the rates of TCR association showed variation by HLA locus, with DRB1 the most and HLA-C the fewest.

The PCR contained 60 Vbeta and 13 Jbeta primers. Assay used: immunoSEQ multiplex PCR; TCRdb lists only in-frame clones, some missing. The sample records under 130,000 clones, 65% to 85% being singletons. On this clone: What it binds is not known. Other DNA sequences in this sample translate to the same CDR3.

Per germline, CDR1 SEHNR and CDR2 FQNEAQ (reference sequence). The CDR3 loop spans 12 amino acids. Deletions cut 5 bases from V and 2 bases from J, with 7 bases between. At collection, donors were nominally healthy, but unrecorded immune exposures were probable. The sequence derives from a man in his fifties in good health and CMV-seropositive. The sequencing sample was made of PBMCs. The rearrangement joins TRBV7-9 to TRBJ2-7; D is possibly TRBD2 (5 bases). The CDR3 coding sequence is TGTGCCAGCAGCCCCGGGGCCTACGAGCAGTACTTC. Its translation is CASSPGAYEQYF.